This T cell receptor beta chain was captured by sequencing in a study of shared clonotypes between healthy human individuals. Notes on the study in general: Clonotype sharing levels among donors were expected to vary with sequencing depth. Generation of non-shared clonotypes was less probable than generation of clonotypes shared by all four donors.

This clone was detected once. No antigen is known for it. Naive CD4+ cells were CD45RA-selected; the remaining cells were memory. Measured with immunoSEQ multiplex PCR; TCRdb has only the in-frame clones, and not every one. The sample records fewer than 1.8 million clones, approximately 98.5% being singletons. Sequenced: naive CD4+ T cells sorted from blood. Subset of the sample: CD45RA+ positively selected. This TCR came from a man aged 25-45 years in good health.

This CDR3 reads CASSLLGGTYEQYF. The CDR3 DNA follows: TGTGCCAGCAGCTTATTAGGCGGAACCTACGAGCAGTACTTC. The chain carries TRBV7-9 and TRBJ2-7, with D uncertain. V was trimmed by 2 bases and J by 2 bases, leaving 10 bases between them. This CDR3 is 14 amino acids long. Germline CDR1 SEHNR, CDR2 FQNEAQ (reference sequence). Full variable domain (missing parts from reference TRBV7-9 and TRBJ2-7): DTGVSQNPRHKITKRGQNVTFRCDPISEHNRLYWYRQTLGQGPEFLTYFQNEAQLEKSRLLSDRFSAERPKGSFSTLEIQRTEQGDSAMYLCASSLLGGTYEQYFGPGTRLTVT.